This TCR beta chain originates from a study of T-cell memory formation after mild COVID-19. Across the study: Most TCR clusters belonged to a single donor. Study-level results: Shrinking CD4+ clones were chiefly CM and EM; CD8+ ones were chiefly EMRA.

Comments on this clonotype: No antigen is known for it.

TCRdb used MiXCR to reprocess the 5' RACE reads, holding one entry per CDR3 protein. The sample lists about 560,000 distinct CDR3 sequences, about 20% occurring once. The CDR3 runs 18 residues. V was pared by 6 bases and J by 0 bases, with 11 bases of the junction left unmatched. The receptor's source is an adult woman who had mild COVID-19 (a few samples of this study predate the infection). Cell type and time point are not known. Sequenced material: PBMCs or a T cell subset sorted from them (not recorded which). The chain recombines TRBV12-3 or TRBV12-4 with TRBJ2-5, with 12 positions matching TRBD2. Written as DNA, the CDR3 is TGTGCCAGCAGACAAGGACTAGCGGGAACGGGTTACCAAGAGACCCAGTACTTC. As protein: CASRQGLAGTGYQETQYF.